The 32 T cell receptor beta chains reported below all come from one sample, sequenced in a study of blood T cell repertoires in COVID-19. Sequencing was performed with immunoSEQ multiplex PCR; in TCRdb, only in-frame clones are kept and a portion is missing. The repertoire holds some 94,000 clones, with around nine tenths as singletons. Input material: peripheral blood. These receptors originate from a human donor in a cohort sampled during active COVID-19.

In DNA, the CDR3 is TGTGCCAGCAGCCGACCGGCGGATTCACCCCTCCACTTT. Translated, it gives CASSRPADSPLHF. This rearrangement joins TRBV7-9 to TRBJ1-6; the D is unclear. CDR3 length: 13 residues. Germline CDR1 and CDR2: SEHNR and FQNEAQ (reference sequence). Trimming stripped 5 bases from V and 8 bases from J, with 10 bases between.

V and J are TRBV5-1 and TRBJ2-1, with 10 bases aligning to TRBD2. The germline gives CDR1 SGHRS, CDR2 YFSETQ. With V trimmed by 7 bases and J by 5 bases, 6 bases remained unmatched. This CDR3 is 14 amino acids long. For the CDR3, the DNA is TGCGCCAGCTCTGGACTAGCGGATCACAATGAGCAGTTCTTC. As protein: CASSGLADHNEQFF.

In nucleotides, the CDR3 is TGTGCCAGCTCACCCCGGACAGGGGAAAACATTCAGTACTTC. Protein product: CASSPRTGENIQYF. The chain recombines TRBV18 with TRBJ2-4; 9 bases are shared with TRBD1. Unmatched junction bases numbered 2, after V lost 3 bases and J lost 5 bases. The V gene's germline CDR1 is KGHSH and CDR2 LQKENI. This CDR3 contains 14 residues.

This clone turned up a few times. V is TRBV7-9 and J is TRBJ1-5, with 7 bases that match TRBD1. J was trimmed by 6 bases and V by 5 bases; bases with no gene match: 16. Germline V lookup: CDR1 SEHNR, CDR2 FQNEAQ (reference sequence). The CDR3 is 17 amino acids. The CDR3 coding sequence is TGTGCCAGCAGCCTTGACAGGGCCCCTGTGGGCGGTCAGCCCCAGCATTTT. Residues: CASSLDRAPVGGQPQHF.

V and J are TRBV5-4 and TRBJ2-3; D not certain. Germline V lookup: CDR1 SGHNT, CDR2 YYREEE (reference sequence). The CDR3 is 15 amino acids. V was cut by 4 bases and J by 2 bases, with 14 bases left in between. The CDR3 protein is CASSPIPGDTDTQYF. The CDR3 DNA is TGTGCCAGCAGCCCAATCCCCGGAGACACAGATACGCAGTATTTT.

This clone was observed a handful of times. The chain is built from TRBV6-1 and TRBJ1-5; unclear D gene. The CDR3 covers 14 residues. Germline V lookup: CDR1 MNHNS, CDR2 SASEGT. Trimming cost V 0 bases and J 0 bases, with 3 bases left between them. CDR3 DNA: TGTGCCAGCAGTGAAGCTTATAGCAATCAGCCCCAGCATTTT. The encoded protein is CASSEAYSNQPQHF.

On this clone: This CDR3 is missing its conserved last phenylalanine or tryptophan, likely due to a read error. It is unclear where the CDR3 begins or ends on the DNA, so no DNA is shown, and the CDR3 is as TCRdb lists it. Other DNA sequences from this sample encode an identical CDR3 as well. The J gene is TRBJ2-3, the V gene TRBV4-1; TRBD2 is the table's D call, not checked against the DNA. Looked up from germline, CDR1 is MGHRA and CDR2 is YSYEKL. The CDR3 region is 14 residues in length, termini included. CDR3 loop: CASSQDRSSGSISL.

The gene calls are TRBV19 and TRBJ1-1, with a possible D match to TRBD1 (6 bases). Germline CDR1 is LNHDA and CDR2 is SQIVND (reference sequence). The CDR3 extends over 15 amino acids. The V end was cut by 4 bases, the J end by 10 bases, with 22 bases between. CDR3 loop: CASSTAQGSPASAFF. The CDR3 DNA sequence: TGTGCCAGTAGTACCGCCCAGGGGTCCCCAGCTTCAGCTTTCTTT.

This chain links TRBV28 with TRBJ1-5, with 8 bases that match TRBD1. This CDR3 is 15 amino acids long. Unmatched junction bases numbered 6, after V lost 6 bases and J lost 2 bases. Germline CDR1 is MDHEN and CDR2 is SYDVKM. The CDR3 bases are TGTGCCAGCAGGACAGGGGCGGCAGGCAATCAGCCCCAGCATTTT. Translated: CASRTGAAGNQPQHF. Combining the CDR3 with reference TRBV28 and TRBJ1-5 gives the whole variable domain DVKVTQSSRYLVKRTGEKVFLECVQDMDHENMFWYRQDPGLGLRLIYFSYDVKMKEKGDIPEGYSVSREKKERFSLILESASTNQTSMYLCASRTGAAGNQPQHFGDGTRLSIL.

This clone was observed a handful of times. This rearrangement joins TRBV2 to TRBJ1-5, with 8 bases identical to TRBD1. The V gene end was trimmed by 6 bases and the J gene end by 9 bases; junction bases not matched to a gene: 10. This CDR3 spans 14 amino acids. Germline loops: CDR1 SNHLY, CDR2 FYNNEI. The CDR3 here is CASRDRVAQGPQHF. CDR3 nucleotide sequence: TGTGCCAGCAGGGACAGGGTGGCCCAGGGGCCCCAGCATTTT.

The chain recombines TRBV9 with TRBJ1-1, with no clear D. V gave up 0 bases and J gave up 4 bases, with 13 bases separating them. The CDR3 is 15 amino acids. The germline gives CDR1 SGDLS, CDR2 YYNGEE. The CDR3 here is CASSVDLSIGTEAFF. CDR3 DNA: TGTGCCAGCAGCGTAGATTTGAGCATCGGCACTGAAGCTTTCTTT.

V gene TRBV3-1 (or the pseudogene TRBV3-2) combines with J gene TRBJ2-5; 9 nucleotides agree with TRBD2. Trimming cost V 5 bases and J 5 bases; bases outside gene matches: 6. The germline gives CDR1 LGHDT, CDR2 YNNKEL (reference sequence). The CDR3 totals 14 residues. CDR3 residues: CASSALAGLETQYF. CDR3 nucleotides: TGTGCCAGCAGCGCCCTAGCGGGGTTGGAGACCCAGTACTTC.

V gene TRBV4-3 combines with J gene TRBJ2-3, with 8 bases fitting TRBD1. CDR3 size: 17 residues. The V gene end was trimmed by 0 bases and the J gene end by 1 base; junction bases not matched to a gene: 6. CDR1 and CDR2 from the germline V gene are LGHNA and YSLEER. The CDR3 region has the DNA TGCGCCAGCAGCCAAGAAGCAGACAGGGGAGGCACAGATACGCAGTATTTT. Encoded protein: CASSQEADRGGTDTQYF.

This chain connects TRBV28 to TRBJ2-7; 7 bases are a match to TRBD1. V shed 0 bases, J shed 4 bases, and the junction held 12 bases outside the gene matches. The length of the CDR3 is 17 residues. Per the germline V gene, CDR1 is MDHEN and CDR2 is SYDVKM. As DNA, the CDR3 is TGTGCCAGCAGTTTATGGGATGGGGCAGGGGGTCCGTACGAGCAGTACTTC. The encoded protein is CASSLWDGAGGPYEQYF.

The CDR3 DNA reads as TGTGCCAGCAGTTACTCGAGACAGACTTACGAGCAGTACTTC. The encoded protein is CASSYSRQTYEQYF. The rearrangement uses TRBV6-5 and TRBJ2-7; weak D call: TRBD1 (5 bases). The CDR3 contains 14 residues. CDR1 MNHEY and CDR2 SVGAGI come from the germline V gene. Trimming took 0 bases from V and 4 from J, leaving 10 bases between them.

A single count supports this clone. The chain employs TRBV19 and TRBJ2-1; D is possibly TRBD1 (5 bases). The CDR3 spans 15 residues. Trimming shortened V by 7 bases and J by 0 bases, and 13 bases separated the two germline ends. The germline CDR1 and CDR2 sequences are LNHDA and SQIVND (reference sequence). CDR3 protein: CASTHRFRSYNEQFF. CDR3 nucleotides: TGTGCCAGTACGCACAGGTTTCGCTCCTACAATGAGCAGTTCTTC.

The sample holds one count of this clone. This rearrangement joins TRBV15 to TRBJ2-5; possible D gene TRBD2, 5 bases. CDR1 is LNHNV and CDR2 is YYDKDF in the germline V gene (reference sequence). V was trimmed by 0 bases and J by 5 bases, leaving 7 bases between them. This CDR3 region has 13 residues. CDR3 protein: CATSRERRETQYF. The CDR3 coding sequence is TGTGCCACCAGCAGAGAGAGGAGGGAGACCCAGTACTTC.

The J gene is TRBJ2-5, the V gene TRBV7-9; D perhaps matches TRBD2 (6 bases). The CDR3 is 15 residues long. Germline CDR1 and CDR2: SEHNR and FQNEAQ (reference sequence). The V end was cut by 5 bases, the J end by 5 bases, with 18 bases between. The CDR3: CASSHDRVAGETQYF. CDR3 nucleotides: TGTGCCAGCAGCCATGACAGAGTCGCGGGGGAGACCCAGTACTTC.

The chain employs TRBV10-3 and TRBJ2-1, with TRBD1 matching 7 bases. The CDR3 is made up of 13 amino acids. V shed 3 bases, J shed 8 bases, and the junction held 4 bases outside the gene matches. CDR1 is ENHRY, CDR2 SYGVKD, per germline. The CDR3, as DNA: TGTGCCATCAGTGAAAGGGGGCAGGATGAGCAGTTCTTC. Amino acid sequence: CAISERGQDEQFF.

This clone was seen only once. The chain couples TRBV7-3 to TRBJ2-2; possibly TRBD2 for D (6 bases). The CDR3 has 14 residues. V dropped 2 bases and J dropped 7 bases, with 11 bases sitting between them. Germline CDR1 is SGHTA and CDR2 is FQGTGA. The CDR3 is CASSLGRGYGELFF. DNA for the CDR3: TGTGCCAGCAGCTTAGGGCGGGGTTACGGGGAGCTGTTTTTT.

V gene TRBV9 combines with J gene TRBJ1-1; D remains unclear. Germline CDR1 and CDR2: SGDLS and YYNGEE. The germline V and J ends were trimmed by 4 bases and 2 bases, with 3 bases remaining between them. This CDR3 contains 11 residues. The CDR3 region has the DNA TGTGCCAGCAGCTCTAACACTGAAGCTTTCTTT. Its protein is CASSSNTEAFF.

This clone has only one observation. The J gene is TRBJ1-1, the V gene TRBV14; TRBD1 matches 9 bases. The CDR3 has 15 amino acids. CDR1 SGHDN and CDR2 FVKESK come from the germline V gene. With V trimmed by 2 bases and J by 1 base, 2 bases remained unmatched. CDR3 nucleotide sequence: TGTGCCAGCAGCCAAAACAGGGGGCCGAACACTGAAGCTTTCTTT. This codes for CASSQNRGPNTEAFF.

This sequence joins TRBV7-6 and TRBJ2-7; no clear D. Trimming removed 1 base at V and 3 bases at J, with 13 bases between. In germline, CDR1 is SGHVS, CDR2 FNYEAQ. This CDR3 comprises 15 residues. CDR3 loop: CASSLEDVPYYEQYF. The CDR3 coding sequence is TGTGCCAGCAGCTTAGAAGATGTTCCCTACTACGAGCAGTACTTC.

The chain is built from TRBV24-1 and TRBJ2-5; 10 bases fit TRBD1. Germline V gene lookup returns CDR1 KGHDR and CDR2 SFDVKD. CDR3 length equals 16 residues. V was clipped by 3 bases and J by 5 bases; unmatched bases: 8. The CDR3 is CATSDTGTGAAETQYF. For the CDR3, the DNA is TGTGCCACCAGTGATACCGGGACAGGGGCGGCGGAGACCCAGTACTTC.

CDR3 sequence: CATSTGTAAQPQHF. The CDR3 DNA reads TGTGCCACCAGCACCGGGACAGCGGCCCAGCCCCAGCATTTT. This rearrangement joins TRBV15 to TRBJ1-5, with 7 nucleotides matching TRBD1. The CDR3 sequence is 14 residues long. J lost 7 bases, V lost 4 bases, and 7 bases had no gene match. Germline V gene sequence: CDR1 LNHNV, CDR2 YYDKDF (reference sequence).

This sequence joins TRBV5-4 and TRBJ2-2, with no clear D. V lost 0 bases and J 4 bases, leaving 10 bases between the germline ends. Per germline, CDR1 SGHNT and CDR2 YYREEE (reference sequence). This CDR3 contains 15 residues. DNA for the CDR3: TGTGCCAGCAGCTTGGGGCAGGCCGTCACCGGGGAGCTGTTTTTT. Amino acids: CASSLGQAVTGELFF.

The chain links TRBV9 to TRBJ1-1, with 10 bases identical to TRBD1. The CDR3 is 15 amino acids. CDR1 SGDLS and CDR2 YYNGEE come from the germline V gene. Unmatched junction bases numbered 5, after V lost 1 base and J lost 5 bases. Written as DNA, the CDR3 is TGTGCCAGCAGCGTACAGCCGGGACAGGGGACTGAAGCTTTCTTT. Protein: CASSVQPGQGTEAFF.

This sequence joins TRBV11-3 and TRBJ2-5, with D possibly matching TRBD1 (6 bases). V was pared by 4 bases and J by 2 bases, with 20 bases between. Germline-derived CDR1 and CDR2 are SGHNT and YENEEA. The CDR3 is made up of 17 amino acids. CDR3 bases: TGTGCCAGCAGCTCGAGACCAGGGGCAGTACTTCAAGAGACCCAGTACTTC. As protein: CASSSRPGAVLQETQYF.

This chain's CDR3 is CASSLGTGGGLADTQYF. As DNA, the CDR3 is TGTGCCAGCAGCTTAGGGACAGGGGGCGGTTTAGCAGATACGCAGTATTTT. The chain joins TRBV9 to TRBJ2-3, with 12 nucleotides matching TRBD1. This CDR3 contains 17 residues. The V segment lost 4 bases and the J segment 4 bases; nucleotides outside the gene matches: 10. The V gene's germline CDR1 is SGDLS and CDR2 YYNGEE.

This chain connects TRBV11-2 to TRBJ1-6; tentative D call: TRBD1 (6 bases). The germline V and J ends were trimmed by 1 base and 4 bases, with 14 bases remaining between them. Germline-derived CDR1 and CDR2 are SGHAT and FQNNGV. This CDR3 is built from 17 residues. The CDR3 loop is CASSLGGHLLYNSPLHF. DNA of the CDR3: TGTGCCAGCAGCTTAGGGGGACACTTACTATATAATTCACCCCTCCACTTT.

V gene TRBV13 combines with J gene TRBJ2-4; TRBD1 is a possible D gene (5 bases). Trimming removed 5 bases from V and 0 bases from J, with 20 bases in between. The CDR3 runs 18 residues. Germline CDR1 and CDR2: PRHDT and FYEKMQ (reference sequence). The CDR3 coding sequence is TGTGCCAGCAGCCCAAACCCATCACAGGATATAGCCAAAAACATTCAGTACTTC. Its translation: CASSPNPSQDIAKNIQYF.

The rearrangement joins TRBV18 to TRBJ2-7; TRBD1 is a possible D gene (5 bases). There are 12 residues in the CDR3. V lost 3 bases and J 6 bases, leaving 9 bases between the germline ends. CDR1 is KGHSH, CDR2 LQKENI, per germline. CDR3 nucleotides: TGTGCCAGCTCACCTCCAGGGTCCGAGCAGTACTTC. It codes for CASSPPGSEQYF. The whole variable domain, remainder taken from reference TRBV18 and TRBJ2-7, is NAGVMQNPRHLVRRRGQEARLRCSPMKGHSHVYWYRQLPEEGLKFMVYLQKENIIDESGMPKERFSAEFPKEGPSILRIQQVVRGDSAAYFCASSPPGSEQYFGPGTRLTVT.